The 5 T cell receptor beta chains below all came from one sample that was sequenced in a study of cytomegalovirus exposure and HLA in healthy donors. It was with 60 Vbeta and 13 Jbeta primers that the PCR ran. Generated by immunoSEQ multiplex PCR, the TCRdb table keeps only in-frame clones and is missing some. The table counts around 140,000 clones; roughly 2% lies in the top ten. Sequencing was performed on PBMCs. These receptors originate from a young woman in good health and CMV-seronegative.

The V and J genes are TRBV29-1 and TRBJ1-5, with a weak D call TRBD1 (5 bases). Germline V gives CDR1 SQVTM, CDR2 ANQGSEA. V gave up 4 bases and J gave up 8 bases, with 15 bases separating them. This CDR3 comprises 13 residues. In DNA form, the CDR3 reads TGCAGCGTTGGGGAGATCTCGGGGGAGCCCCAGCATTTT. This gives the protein CSVGEISGEPQHF.

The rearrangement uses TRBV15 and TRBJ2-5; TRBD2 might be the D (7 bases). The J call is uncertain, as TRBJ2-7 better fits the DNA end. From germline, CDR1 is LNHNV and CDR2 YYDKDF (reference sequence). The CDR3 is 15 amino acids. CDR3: CATSRRGPSSYEQYF. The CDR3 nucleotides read TGTGCCACCAGCAGGCGGGGGCCCTCCTCCTACGAGCAGTACTTC.

CDR3 in DNA: TGTGCCATCAGTGAGAAGGGTAGCGGGGAGCAGTTCTTC. Protein product: CAISEKGSGEQFF. V and J are TRBV10-3 and TRBJ2-1, with 7 bases lining up with TRBD2. The CDR3 is made up of 13 amino acids. The germline CDR1 and CDR2 sequences are ENHRY and SYGVKD. With V trimmed by 2 bases and J by 10 bases, 5 bases remained unmatched.

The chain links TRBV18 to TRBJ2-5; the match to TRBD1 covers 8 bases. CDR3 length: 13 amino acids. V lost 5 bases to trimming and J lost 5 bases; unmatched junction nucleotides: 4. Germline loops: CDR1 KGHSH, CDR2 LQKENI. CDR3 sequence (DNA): TGTGCCAGCTCAACAGACAGGGGCGAGACCCAGTACTTC. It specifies CASSTDRGETQYF.

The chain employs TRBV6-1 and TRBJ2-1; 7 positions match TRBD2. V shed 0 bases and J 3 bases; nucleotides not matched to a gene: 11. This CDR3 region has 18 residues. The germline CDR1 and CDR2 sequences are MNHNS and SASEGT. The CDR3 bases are TGTGCCAGCAGTGAAGCGCTTCCGGCTAGCGGCTACTACAATGAGCAGTTCTTC. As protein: CASSEALPASGYYNEQFF.